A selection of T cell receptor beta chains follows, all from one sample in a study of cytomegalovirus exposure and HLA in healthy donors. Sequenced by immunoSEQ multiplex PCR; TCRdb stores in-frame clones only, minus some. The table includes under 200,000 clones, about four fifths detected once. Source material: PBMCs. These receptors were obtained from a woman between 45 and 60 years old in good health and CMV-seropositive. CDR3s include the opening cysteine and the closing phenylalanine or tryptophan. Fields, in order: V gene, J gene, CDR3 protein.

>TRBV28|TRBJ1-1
CASSLWGGDWVAFF
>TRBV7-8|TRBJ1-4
CASSPGPLLGKLFF
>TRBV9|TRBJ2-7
CASSVGGQGTSWDEQYF
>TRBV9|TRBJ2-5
CASSVASGETQYF
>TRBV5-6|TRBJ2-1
CASSLRATSGGALNEQFF
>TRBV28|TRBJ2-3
CASRWTGTRDTQYF
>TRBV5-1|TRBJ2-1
CASSFLGQVGSNSEQFF
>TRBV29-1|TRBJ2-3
CSVGPSGGGWDTQYF
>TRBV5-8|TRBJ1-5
CASSLGTGQNNQPQHF
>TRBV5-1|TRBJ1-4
CASSLGQGTNEKLFF
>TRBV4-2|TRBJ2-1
CASSPSARKKQFF
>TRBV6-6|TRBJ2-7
CASLLGQSYEQYF
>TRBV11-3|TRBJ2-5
CASSPRAGGGETQYF
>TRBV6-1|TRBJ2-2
CASGGAGRTGELFF
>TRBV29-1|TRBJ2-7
CSTAGLAGASSYEQYF
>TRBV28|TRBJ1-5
CASCPQNQPQHF
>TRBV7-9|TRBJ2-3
CASSRVLASTDTQYF
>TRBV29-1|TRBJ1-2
CSVEDVGTVLRGYTF
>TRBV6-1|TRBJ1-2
CASRKEASGGYTF
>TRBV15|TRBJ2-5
CATSRGLAVQETQYF
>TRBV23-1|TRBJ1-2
CASSQSPGGGYGYTF
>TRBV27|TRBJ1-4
CASSYWTGGVEKLFF
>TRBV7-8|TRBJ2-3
CASSLRQGNTDTQYF
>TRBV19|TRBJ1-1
CASSIDRRNTEAFF
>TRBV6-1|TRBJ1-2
CASSEKVADGYTF
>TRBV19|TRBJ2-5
CASSIKAQGAGRETQYF
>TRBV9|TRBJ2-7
CASSVGQTYEQYF
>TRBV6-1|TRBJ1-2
CASSVEWGLGGYTF
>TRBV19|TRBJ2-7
CASSIRRGGSYEQYF
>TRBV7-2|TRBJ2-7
CASSFVGGEQYF
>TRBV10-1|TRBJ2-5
CASRVKAGGEETQYF
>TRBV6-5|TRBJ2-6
CASGDRGANVLTF
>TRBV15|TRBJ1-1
CATSRGRGREAFF
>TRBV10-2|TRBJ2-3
CASRMGQGGDTQYF
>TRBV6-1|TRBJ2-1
CASSELAGPNEQFF
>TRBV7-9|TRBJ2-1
CASTSPPNEQFF